This entry concerns a single T cell receptor beta chain. The antigen is not known. This sample is drawn from a study of T-cell memory formation after mild COVID-19. In the study overall: TCR clusters were largely donor specific.

Trimming removed 3 bases at V and 6 bases at J, with 2 bases between. The CDR3 has 11 amino acids. In germline, CDR1 is SNHLY, CDR2 FYNNEI. TCRdb ran MiXCR on the 5' RACE reads and lists one entry per CDR3 protein. The profile shows roughly 58,000 distinct CDR3 sequences, 9.5% of them singletons. Overall study results and limits: Clones that got smaller from day 15 to 85 had even CD4/CD8, while clones growing later tipped toward CD4+.

This chain links TRBV2 with TRBJ2-2; D not certain. This sequence was found in a man between 18 and 35 years old who had mild COVID-19 (a few samples of this study predate the infection). Cell type and time point are not known. Sequenced sample: PBMCs or a T cell subset sorted from them (not recorded which). For the CDR3, the DNA is TGTGCCAGCAGTGACCCCGGGGAGCTGTTTTTT. Translating it yields CASSDPGELFF.